These 3 T cell receptor beta chains share one sample of origin, sequenced in a study of blood T cell repertoires in COVID-19. Assay used: immunoSEQ multiplex PCR; TCRdb lists only in-frame clones, some missing. The sample records around 53,000 clones, around 84% being singletons. Material for sequencing was peripheral blood. These receptors were taken from a man in his sixties or seventies with active COVID-19.

V and J are TRBV9 and TRBJ2-6, with a weak D call TRBD2 (5 bases). There are 16 residues in the CDR3. The germline V and J ends were trimmed by 0 bases and 4 bases, with 11 bases remaining between them. CDR1 SGDLS and CDR2 YYNGEE come from the germline V gene. The CDR3 DNA sequence: TGTGCCAGCAGCGTAGACGCGGGTTACGGGGCCAACGTCCTGACTTTC. This translates into CASSVDAGYGANVLTF. Full variable domain (remainder filled in from reference TRBV9 and TRBJ2-6): DSGVTQTPKHLITATGQRVTLRCSPRSGDLSVYWYQQSLDQGLQFLIQYYNGEERAKGNILERFSAQQFPDLHSELNLSSLELGDSALYFCASSVDAGYGANVLTFGAGSRLTVL.

The rearrangement uses TRBV27 and TRBJ1-3; tentatively, D is TRBD1 (5 bases). Germline assignment: CDR1 MNHEY and CDR2 SMNVEV (reference sequence). The CDR3 totals 13 residues. The V gene lost 2 bases and the J gene lost 8 bases, with 10 bases spanning the gap. DNA for the CDR3: TGTGCCAGCAGTTTACGGGGGGGTGACACCATATATTTT. Protein: CASSLRGGDTIYF.

The gene calls are TRBV7-2 and TRBJ2-1; TRBD2 matches at 11 bases. Trimming at V came to 4 bases and at J to 7 bases, leaving 9 bases not matched to a gene. CDR1 SGHTA and CDR2 FQGNSA come from the germline V gene. The CDR3 extends over 16 amino acids. The CDR3 protein is CASSYILAGVGNEQFF. In DNA form, the CDR3 reads TGTGCCAGCAGCTACATACTAGCGGGAGTTGGAAATGAGCAGTTCTTC.